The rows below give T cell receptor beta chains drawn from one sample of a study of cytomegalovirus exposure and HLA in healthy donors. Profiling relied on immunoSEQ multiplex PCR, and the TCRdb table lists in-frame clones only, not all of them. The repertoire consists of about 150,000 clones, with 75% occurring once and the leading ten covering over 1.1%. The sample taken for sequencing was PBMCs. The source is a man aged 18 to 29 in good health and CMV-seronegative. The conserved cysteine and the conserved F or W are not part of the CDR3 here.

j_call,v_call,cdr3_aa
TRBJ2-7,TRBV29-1,SVVSPYEQY
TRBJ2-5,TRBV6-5,ASSYSDRKETQY
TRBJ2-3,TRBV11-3,ASSLGQGATDTQY
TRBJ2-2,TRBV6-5,ASSSGQGVSGELF
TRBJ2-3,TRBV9,ASSVATGVRYRQTGGTDTQY
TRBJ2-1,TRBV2,ASIGAGVAVEQF
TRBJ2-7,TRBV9,ASSVGGGFSYEQY
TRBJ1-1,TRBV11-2,ASSPPGETEAF
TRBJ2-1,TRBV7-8,ASSFTSASYNEQF
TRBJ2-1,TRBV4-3,ASSQTGGAGNEQF
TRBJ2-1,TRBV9,ASSVAPIGGAGEQF
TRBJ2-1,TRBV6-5,ASRRTSGRVFEQF
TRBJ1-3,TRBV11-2,ASSLEARDTIY
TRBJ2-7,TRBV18,ASSSTQSPSEQY
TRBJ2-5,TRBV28,ASSPARGVETQY
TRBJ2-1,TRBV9,ASSATGYSYNEQF
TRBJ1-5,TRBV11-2,ASAPGGDQPQH
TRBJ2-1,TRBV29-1,SVPLADNEQF
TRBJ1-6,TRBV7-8,ASSLEGSYNSPLH
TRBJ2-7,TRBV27,ASSPSGTGGPEQY
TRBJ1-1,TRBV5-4,ASSAEIDRVPEAF
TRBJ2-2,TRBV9,ASSVDSPPAGELF
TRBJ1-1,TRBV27,ASSLSRLGPTEAF
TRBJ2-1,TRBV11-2,ASSLDHYNEQF
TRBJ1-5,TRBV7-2,ASSSAGTGNQPQH
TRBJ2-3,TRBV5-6,ASSFGRVSTDTQY
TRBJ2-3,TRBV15,ATSRPGGRSLARGDTQY
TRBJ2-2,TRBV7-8,ASSLARGQGTGELF
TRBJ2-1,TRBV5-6,ASSFRYNEQF
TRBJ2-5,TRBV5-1,ASSGQGAQETQY
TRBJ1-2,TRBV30,AWIKTGGNGYT
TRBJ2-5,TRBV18,ASSPGQGETQY
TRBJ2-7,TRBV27,ASSFMGQGPHEQY
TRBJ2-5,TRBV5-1,ASSAGLRGQETQY
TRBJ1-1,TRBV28,ASVRGQDTEAF